A selection of T cell receptor beta chains follows, all from one sample in a study of T cell repertoires in cytomegalovirus infection. TCRdb passed the reads through MiXCR, listing each CDR3 protein once. The table has some 350,000 distinct CDR3 sequences, 15% to 20% seen once. Material for sequencing was PBMCs. These TCRs come from a human donor in good health (CMV status not recorded). Some clones in this sample may be carry-over from other donors' samples. Each CDR3 is given with its conserved first and last residue. The order of the fields is D gene, J gene, V gene, clone size, CDR3 protein, CDR3 DNA. D genes are given only for firm matches. Only some rows state a clone size, as once, few, many or a class for expanded clones.

-,TRBJ2-3,TRBV7-2,many,CASSSRLGGTDTQYF,TGTGCCAGCAGTTCTCGACTAGGGGGTACAGATACGCAGTATTTT
TRBD1,TRBJ2-2,TRBV7-9,-,CASSLAGTGRTGELFF,TGTGCCAGCAGCTTAGCAGGGACAGGGCGAACCGGGGAGCTGTTTTTT
TRBD2,TRBJ2-1,TRBV7-2,many,CASSSGTSAYNEQFF,TGTGCCAGCAGCTCCGGGACTAGCGCCTACAATGAGCAGTTCTTC
-,TRBJ2-5,TRBV9,-,CASSPWATGEETQYF,TGTGCCAGCAGCCCCTGGGCGACCGGGGAAGAGACCCAGTACTTC
-,TRBJ1-2,TRBV20-1,few,CSARDPSGPRRGYTF,TGCAGTGCTAGAGATCCCTCCGGGCCGCGAAGGGGCTACACCTTC
TRBD2,TRBJ2-5,TRBV20-1,-,CSAAGTSGGYETQYF,TGCAGTGCTGCCGGGACTAGCGGGGGGTATGAGACCCAGTACTTC
-,TRBJ2-5,TRBV6-2/TRBV6-3,many,CASRETKGGETQYF,TGTGCCAGCAGAGAAACGAAGGGGGGGGAGACCCAGTACTTC
-,TRBJ2-5,TRBV5-4,many,CASSPQDGVGKETQYF,TGTGCCAGCAGCCCCCAGGACGGGGTGGGTAAAGAGACCCAGTACTTC
-,TRBJ2-7,TRBV7-2,many,CASSLARDSYEQYF,TGTGCCAGCAGCTTAGCGAGGGATTCCTACGAGCAGTACTTC
TRBD1,TRBJ1-6,TRBV2,few,CASSQGQGKGHSPLHF,TGTGCCAGCAGCCAGGGACAGGGAAAGGGACATTCACCCCTCCACTTT
-,TRBJ1-2,TRBV6-1,-,CASMEAPYGYTF,TGTGCCAGCATGGAGGCTCCCTATGGCTACACCTTC
-,TRBJ2-3,TRBV12-3/TRBV12-4,-,CAGSRAHPDTQYF,TGTGCCGGTAGCAGGGCACATCCAGATACGCAGTATTTT
-,TRBJ1-2,TRBV24-1,-,CATSGAGLRDGYTF,TGTGCCACCAGTGGTGCAGGGCTACGGGATGGCTACACCTTC
TRBD2,TRBJ2-1,TRBV11-2,-,CASSRAGELGEQFF,TGTGCCAGCAGCCGAGCGGGAGAGCTTGGTGAGCAGTTCTTC
TRBD1,TRBJ1-2,TRBV19,-,CASTPTGHYGYTF,TGTGCCAGTACCCCGACAGGGCACTATGGCTACACCTTC
-,TRBJ2-3,TRBV11-2,few,CASSLVHRDTQYF,TGTGCCAGCAGCTTAGTTCACCGAGATACGCAGTATTTT
TRBD2,TRBJ2-7,TRBV6-2/TRBV6-3,many,CASSYSMTSLTYEQYF,TGTGCCAGCAGTTACTCGATGACTAGCCTGACCTACGAGCAGTACTTC
-,TRBJ2-3,TRBV5-1,few,CASSPGQTTDTQYF,TGCGCCAGCAGCCCCGGACAGACCACAGATACGCAGTATTTT
-,TRBJ2-7,TRBV27,few,CAIIRVEQYF,TGTGCCATCATTCGGGTGGAGCAGTACTTC
-,TRBJ2-1,TRBV7-8,many,CASKEDRSPYNEQFF,TGTGCCAGCAAAGAAGACAGGTCTCCCTACAATGAGCAGTTCTTC
-,TRBJ2-5,TRBV5-5,few,CASSQPSRGETQYF,TGTGCCAGCAGCCAGCCATCCCGGGGGGAGACCCAGTACTTC
TRBD2,TRBJ2-1,TRBV28,-,CASSYGLAVADEQFF,TGTGCCAGCAGTTACGGACTAGCCGTTGCCGATGAGCAGTTCTTC